These T cell receptor beta chains were read from a single sample in a study of cytomegalovirus exposure and HLA in healthy donors. Some clones are missing from TCRdb's copy, which holds only in-frame ones; the method was immunoSEQ multiplex PCR. In the table there are 200,000 to 250,000 clones, roughly 88% of which are singletons. The specimen sequenced was PBMCs. The receptors stem from a woman in her 30s in good health and CMV-seropositive. Each CDR3 is given with its conserved first and last residue. The order of the fields is D gene, V gene, J gene, clone size, CDR3 protein, CDR3 DNA. The D gene is left open where the match is weak. Expanded clones are given a class, and other clones once, few, many or no size at all.

>TRBD1|TRBV7-2|TRBJ2-3|NA
CASSLQGQGADTQYF
TGTGCCAGCAGCTTGCAGGGTCAGGGGGCAGATACGCAGTATTTT
>TRBD2|TRBV28|TRBJ2-3|NA
CASSFEGRLAGDTQYF
TGTGCCAGCAGTTTCGAAGGTCGGCTAGCGGGAGATACGCAGTATTTT
>NA|TRBV4-1|TRBJ2-7|NA
CASSRRGELTPYEQYF
TGCGCCAGCAGCCGCCGTGGAGAGCTTACGCCCTACGAGCAGTACTTC
>TRBD1|TRBV30|TRBJ1-1|NA
CAWAYQGDTEAFF
TGTGCCTGGGCCTATCAGGGGGACACTGAAGCTTTCTTT
>TRBD1|TRBV5-3|TRBJ1-1|once
CARSFPFSRDRPYMNTEAFF
TGTGCCAGAAGCTTCCCCTTCAGCCGGGACAGGCCTTACATGAACACTGAAGCTTTCTTT
>TRBD2|TRBV27|TRBJ2-7|NA
CASSRAGGPGEQYF
TGTGCCAGCTCCCGGGCGGGAGGGCCGGGCGAGCAGTACTTC
>TRBD2|TRBV2|TRBJ2-6|NA
CASRLATVSGANVLTF
TGTGCCAGCAGACTAGCGACCGTTTCTGGGGCCAACGTCCTGACTTTC
>NA|TRBV10-3|TRBJ2-7|few
CAISAAREEQYF
TGTGCCATCAGTGCAGCACGGGAGGAGCAGTACTTC
>TRBD2|TRBV28|TRBJ2-7|NA
CASSFRGLAGGTFTYEQYF
TGTGCCAGCAGTTTCCGGGGACTAGCGGGAGGAACTTTTACCTACGAGCAGTACTTC
>NA|TRBV7-6|TRBJ1-5|NA
CASSPWEGNQPQHF
TGTGCCAGCAGCCCTTGGGAGGGGAATCAGCCCCAGCATTTT
>NA|TRBV27|TRBJ1-2|once
CASSSGGGYTF
TGTGCCAGCAGTTCGGGTGGTGGCTACACCTTC
>NA|TRBV6-1|TRBJ1-5|NA
CASRLQGNQPQHF
TGTGCCAGCAGGTTACAGGGCAATCAGCCCCAGCATTTT
>TRBD1|TRBV6-5|TRBJ2-7|NA
CASRPGQGAYEQYF
TGTGCCAGCAGACCGGGACAGGGGGCTTACGAGCAGTACTTC
>NA|TRBV6-4|TRBJ2-3|NA
CASSDRGGTDTQYF
TGTGCCAGCAGTGATAGGGGGGGCACAGATACGCAGTATTTT
>TRBD2|TRBV13|TRBJ2-5|NA
CASSSAGTSGRETQYF
TGTGCCAGCAGCTCCGCCGGGACTAGCGGTCGAGAGACCCAGTACTTC
>NA|TRBV9|TRBJ2-7|NA
CASSVDGSLYEQYF
TGTGCCAGCAGCGTAGACGGGAGCCTTTACGAGCAGTACTTC
>NA|TRBV5-1|TRBJ2-1|NA
CASSSRGVSIYEQFF
TGCGCCAGCAGCTCTCGAGGGGTCAGCATCTATGAGCAGTTCTTC
>TRBD2|TRBV6-4|TRBJ2-3|many
CASSASGSTDTQYF
TGTGCCAGCAGTGCTAGCGGGAGCACAGATACGCAGTATTTT
>TRBD1|TRBV29-1|TRBJ2-7|NA
CSVTGTGSYEQYF
TGCAGCGTAACCGGGACAGGGTCCTACGAGCAGTACTTC
>TRBD1|TRBV25-1|TRBJ2-1|few
CASSDWTGLNEQFF
TGTGCCAGCAGTGATTGGACAGGGTTGAATGAGCAGTTCTTC
>NA|TRBV27|TRBJ1-2|NA
CASSSYPPGRQNYGYTF
TGTGCCAGCAGTTCATATCCGCCGGGAAGGCAAAACTATGGCTACACCTTC
>NA|TRBV18|TRBJ1-2|NA
CASSPLDEDYGYTF
TGTGCCAGCTCACCACTGGACGAGGACTATGGCTACACCTTC
>NA|TRBV25-1|TRBJ1-3|NA
CASSERRNSGNTIYF
TGTGCCAGCAGTGAAAGACGGAACTCTGGAAACACCATATATTTT
>NA|TRBV19|TRBJ2-2|NA
CASSIDLAGGGTGELFF
TGTGCCAGTAGTATAGATCTGGCAGGTGGAGGGACCGGGGAGCTGTTTTTT
>NA|TRBV30|TRBJ2-6|NA
CAWSAGRYSGANVLTF
TGTGCCTGGAGTGCGGGGAGGTACTCTGGGGCCAACGTCCTGACTTTC
>NA|TRBV7-2|TRBJ1-1|NA
CASSFTAGVDTEAFF
TGTGCCAGCAGCTTTACGGCAGGGGTAGACACTGAAGCTTTCTTT
>NA|TRBV25-1|TRBJ2-6|NA
CASSVGSGANVLTF
TGTGCCAGCAGTGTGGGATCTGGGGCCAACGTCCTGACTTTC
>NA|TRBV27|TRBJ2-2|NA
CASSLSYGELFF
TGTGCCAGCAGTTTATCGTATGGGGAGCTGTTTTTT
>NA|TRBV13|TRBJ2-3|NA
CASSLLSGGRTSTDTQYF
TGTGCCAGCAGCTTATTATCCGGTGGGAGGACTAGCACAGATACGCAGTATTTT
>NA|TRBV9|TRBJ1-1|few
CASSPPRSVYTEAFF
TGTGCCAGCAGCCCTCCTAGGTCCGTGTACACTGAAGCTTTCTTT
>TRBD2|TRBV5-4|TRBJ2-3|NA
CASSAVAGRDTQYF
TGTGCCAGCAGCGCCGTAGCGGGCCGAGATACGCAGTATTTT
>NA|TRBV5-6|TRBJ1-1|NA
CASSFRGAKIGAFF
TGTGCCAGCAGCTTTCGGGGGGCCAAAATAGGGGCTTTCTTT
>NA|TRBV6-5|TRBJ1-2|NA
CATLGSGFYGYTF
TGTGCCACCCTGGGCTCGGGATTCTATGGCTACACCTTC
>TRBD2|TRBV27|TRBJ2-3|NA
CASSSRLAATTPDTQYF
TGTGCCAGCAGTTCGAGACTAGCGGCAACGACCCCAGATACGCAGTATTTT
>NA|TRBV7-2|TRBJ1-5|NA
CASSSPNQPQHF
TGTGCCAGCAGCTCACCTAATCAGCCCCAGCATTTT
>NA|TRBV28|TRBJ1-5|NA
CASSPDQPQHF
TGTGCCAGCAGTCCCGATCAGCCCCAGCATTTT
>NA|TRBV4-1|TRBJ2-5|once
CASSLATLQETQYF
TGCGCCAGCAGCCTTGCAACATTGCAAGAGACCCAGTACTTC
>NA|TRBV30|TRBJ1-5|NA
CAWSVGSNQPQHF
TGTGCCTGGAGTGTGGGTAGCAATCAGCCCCAGCATTTT
>NA|TRBV9|TRBJ2-7|NA
CASSPQGVAYEQYF
TGTGCCAGCAGCCCCCAAGGGGTAGCGTACGAGCAGTACTTC
>NA|TRBV5-4|TRBJ1-2|NA
CASRPGTSLYGYTF
TGTGCCAGCAGACCCGGGACGAGCCTCTATGGCTACACCTTC
>NA|TRBV10-3|TRBJ2-7|NA
CAISESGAYTYEQYF
TGTGCCATCAGTGAGTCTGGAGCGTATACCTACGAGCAGTACTTC
>NA|TRBV7-9|TRBJ2-3|NA
CASSLGVQRASLTDTQYF
TGTGCCAGCAGCTTAGGGGTCCAGCGGGCTTCATTGACAGATACGCAGTATTTT
>NA|TRBV2|TRBJ2-3|NA
CANRAWDTQYF
TGTGCCAACAGAGCTTGGGACACGCAGTATTTT
>NA|TRBV12-5|TRBJ1-2|NA
CATGNLQGLSSDYGYTF
TGTGCTACGGGGAACTTACAGGGACTCTCTTCCGACTATGGCTACACCTTC
>TRBD1|TRBV27|TRBJ2-1|NA
CASSRPGQGVSYNEQFF
TGTGCCAGCAGTCGACCGGGACAGGGGGTCTCCTACAATGAGCAGTTCTTC
>TRBD2|TRBV7-3|TRBJ2-1|NA
CASRAGGYNEQFF
TGTGCCAGCAGAGCGGGAGGTTACAATGAGCAGTTCTTC